This is a list of T cell receptor beta chains from one sample in a study of cytomegalovirus exposure and HLA in healthy donors. Sequencing was performed with immunoSEQ multiplex PCR; in TCRdb, only in-frame clones are kept and a portion is missing. The profile shows roughly 97,000 clones, around a tenth of them singletons. The sequencing input was PBMCs. The receptor set was obtained from a man between 40 and 49 years old in good health and CMV-seropositive. Each CDR3 is given with its conserved first and last residue. D genes are given only for firm matches. Clone sizes are given selectively: once, few, many, or a class where the clone is expanded.

TRBJ1-4	TRBV21-1	-	12	-	TGTGCCAGCAGCAACCCCCTAGGAAAACTGTTTTTT	CASSNPLGKLFF
TRBJ2-5	TRBV9	few	14	-	TGTGCCAGCAGCGTAGCCCAGGGACAAGAGACCCAGTACTTC	CASSVAQGQETQYF
TRBJ2-3	TRBV5-4	-	15	TRBD2	TGTGCCAGCAGCCCCGCGGGAGGGTGGACAGATACGCAGTATTTT	CASSPAGGWTDTQYF
TRBJ2-1	TRBV5-6	-	13	-	TGTGCCAGCAGCACGGGGGTCCCAAATGAGCAGTTCTTC	CASSTGVPNEQFF
TRBJ2-2	TRBV29-1	few	14	TRBD1	TGCAGCGTTTGGACAGGAGATAACACCGGGGAGCTGTTTTTT	CSVWTGDNTGELFF
TRBJ2-2	TRBV15	few	15	-	TGTGCCACCAGCAGTCCGGTTACTAGCCCCGGGGAGCTGTTTTTT	CATSSPVTSPGELFF
TRBJ2-7	TRBV19	few	14	TRBD1	TGTGCCAGTAGTCCGGGACAGGGCCCCTACGAGCAGTACTTC	CASSPGQGPYEQYF
TRBJ2-4	TRBV7-9	-	13	-	TGTGCCAGCAGCCAAGGGGGTTGGAACATTCAGTACTTC	CASSQGGWNIQYF
TRBJ2-7	TRBV7-6	-	15	-	TGTGCCAGCAGCCCATACCCAGGGATCTCCTACGAGCAGTACTTC	CASSPYPGISYEQYF
TRBJ2-3	TRBV6-6	few	15	TRBD1	TGTGCCAGCGGGGGACAGGGATCTAGCACAGATACGCAGTATTTT	CASGGQGSSTDTQYF
TRBJ2-4	TRBV4-1	-	16	TRBD1	TGCGCCAGCAGCCAAGGACAGGGTCAATCCAAAAACATTCAGTACTTC	CASSQGQGQSKNIQYF
TRBJ2-5	TRBV28	-	19	TRBD2	TGTGCCAGCAGCCCGCGACTAGCGGGAGTAAAAACGTTACAAGAGACCCAGTACTTC	CASSPRLAGVKTLQETQYF
TRBJ1-2	TRBV13	-	14	TRBD1	TGTGCCAGCAGCGGGAGGACAGGGATGGGAGGCTACACCTTC	CASSGRTGMGGYTF
TRBJ1-1	TRBV5-8	-	13	-	TGTGCCAGCAGCTTGTTGGGGAGAACTGAAGCTTTCTTT	CASSLLGRTEAFF
TRBJ1-2	TRBV5-1	-	18	-	TGCGCCAGCAGCTCAGGAGCGATCCGGGCCACCGGGATCTATGGCTACACCTTC	CASSSGAIRATGIYGYTF
TRBJ1-1	TRBV10-1	-	14	-	TGCGCCAGCAGTGAGACTCAGGCAAACACTGAAGCTTTCTTT	CASSETQANTEAFF
TRBJ1-2	TRBV30	few	13	-	TGTGCCTGGAGTGAGGAGTATGACTATGGCTACACCTTC	CAWSEEYDYGYTF
TRBJ1-2	TRBV30	-	14	-	TGTGCCTGGAGTGTATCAGGGTTCAACTATGGCTACACCTTC	CAWSVSGFNYGYTF
TRBJ1-2	TRBV5-6	few	15	-	TGTGCCAGCAGCTTGAAAAGTCGGGGGAGCTATGGCTACACCTTC	CASSLKSRGSYGYTF
TRBJ2-2	TRBV6-1	-	15	-	TGTGCCACCGCTGGGGTAGGGGGAAGGACCGGGGAGCTGTTTTTT	CATAGVGGRTGELFF
TRBJ1-2	TRBV30	-	12	-	TGTGCCTGGAGTACCCATCGAGCTGGCTACACCTTC	CAWSTHRAGYTF
TRBJ2-7	TRBV28	-	16	-	TGTGCCAGCAGTACCCACTTGAGACAGAGCTCCTACGAGCAGTACTTC	CASSTHLRQSSYEQYF
TRBJ2-1	TRBV7-2	few	17	-	TGTGCCAGCAGCTTAGCTCCGCGGACTAACTCCTACAATGAGCAGTTCTTC	CASSLAPRTNSYNEQFF
TRBJ2-2	TRBV27	few	12	-	TGTGCCAGCAGGGCTCCTACCGGGGAGCTGTTTTTT	CASRAPTGELFF
TRBJ2-5	TRBV7-7	few	15	-	TGTGCTAGCAGCCGAGGGACTGCGGGGAGAGAGACCCAGTACTTC	CASSRGTAGRETQYF
TRBJ2-1	TRBV9	-	16	TRBD2	TGTGCCAGCAGCGACAGCGGGAAAGGGCTATACAATGAGCAGTTCTTC	CASSDSGKGLYNEQFF
TRBJ1-4	TRBV7-9	-	15	TRBD1	TGTGCCAGCAGCCCCCGGGACAGTATCAAGGAAAAACTGTTTTTT	CASSPRDSIKEKLFF
TRBJ2-7	TRBV13	few	15	-	TGTGCCAGCAGCTCCCGGGACACCAGCTCCTACGAGCAGTACTTC	CASSSRDTSSYEQYF
TRBJ2-1	TRBV27	-	15	TRBD2	TGTGCCAGCAGTTTTAGCGGGAGCTCCTACAATGAGCAGTTCTTC	CASSFSGSSYNEQFF
TRBJ2-7	TRBV7-2	-	17	-	TGTGCCAGCAGCCGCCTCATTATAGCGTTGAGCTCCTACGAGCAGTACTTC	CASSRLIIALSSYEQYF
TRBJ1-3	TRBV20-1	few	11	-	TGCAGTGCTAGAGAAGGGGACACCATATATTTT	CSAREGDTIYF
TRBJ2-5	TRBV19	-	15	-	TGTGCCAGTAGTATCGACAATTCCCTCGTGGAGACCCAGTACTTC	CASSIDNSLVETQYF
TRBJ2-6	TRBV6-1	-	13	-	TGTGCCAGCATTCGCTCTGGGGCCAACGTCCTGACTTTC	CASIRSGANVLTF
TRBJ2-1	TRBV28	few	13	-	TGTGCCAGCTGCGACTACCAATACAATGAGCAGTTCTTC	CASCDYQYNEQFF
TRBJ1-4	TRBV6-5	few	15	-	TGTGCCAGCTCCTCCGGTGGACAGTTTAATGAAAAACTGTTTTTT	CASSSGGQFNEKLFF
TRBJ1-5	TRBV4-1	-	15	-	TGCGCCAGCAGCCTAGGGCAGGGGATGAATCAGCCCCAGCATTTT	CASSLGQGMNQPQHF
TRBJ2-5	TRBV6-5	-	15	-	TGTGCCAGCAGTTTATCGCCGGGAGCCCGCGAGACCCAGTACTTC	CASSLSPGARETQYF
TRBJ2-1	TRBV4-2	-	12	-	TGTGCCAGCAGCCAAGACAGTCGGAGGCTACTCTTC	CASSQDSRRLLF
TRBJ1-3	TRBV29-1	few	13	-	TGCAGCGCTGGCAGGGCCGGTGGAAACACCATATATTTT	CSAGRAGGNTIYF
TRBJ2-7	TRBV5-1	-	14	TRBD2	TGCGCCAGCAGCTTGGAAGCGGGATCGTACGAGCAGTACTTC	CASSLEAGSYEQYF
TRBJ1-1	TRBV30	few	15	TRBD1	TGTGCCTGGAGTCCGTTGGACAGGGAGGCCACTGAAGCTTTCTTT	CAWSPLDREATEAFF
TRBJ1-1	TRBV6-5	-	14	-	TGTGCCAGCAGTCGCACCGGGGGAATGACTGAAGCTTTCTTT	CASSRTGGMTEAFF